Listed below are T cell receptor beta chains from one sample, sequenced in a study of blood T cell repertoires in COVID-19. The data were produced by immunoSEQ multiplex PCR, yet TCRdb's version contains in-frame clones alone and is incomplete. This repertoire shows around 30,000 clones, over 70% found once; its top ten account for roughly half. Sequencing was performed on peripheral blood. The source is a woman between 65 and 79 years old with acute or convalescent COVID-19. Each CDR3 is given with its conserved first and last residue. Each record gives: J gene, D gene, V gene, CDR3 protein. The D gene is left open where the match is weak.

TRBJ2-3 TRBD2 TRBV6-5 CASTGRRGADTQYF
TRBJ2-1 NA TRBV7-6 CASSLGGTIYEQFF
TRBJ2-7 TRBD2 TRBV4-1 CASSPYSSGRGNEQYF
TRBJ2-1 TRBD1 TRBV24-1 CATSDPGQGNLNEQFF
TRBJ1-1 NA TRBV5-1 CASSIDWEVGEAFF
TRBJ2-1 TRBD1 TRBV28 CASSLRSPWDRRGEQFF
TRBJ1-2 TRBD1 TRBV25-1 CASSGPGTGATANYGYTF
TRBJ2-1 TRBD2 TRBV19 CASTLGLAGDEQFF
TRBJ1-4 TRBD1 TRBV7-9 CASRDRGQGNEKLFF
TRBJ2-5 TRBD2 TRBV7-9 CASSPGLAGGLLETQYF
TRBJ1-1 TRBD1 TRBV11-2 CASSLASGTGSFAEAFF
TRBJ2-3 NA TRBV6-4 CASSVDFTDTQYF
TRBJ2-2 NA TRBV4-1 CASSQDFTADGELFF
TRBJ1-5 TRBD1 TRBV3-1/TRBV3-2 CASSPDRDQPQHF
TRBJ1-4 TRBD1 TRBV28 CASSIGGTVYEKLFF
TRBJ1-6 NA TRBV28 CASSYRKGGRTYNSPLHF
TRBJ2-3 NA TRBV5-1 CASSFGGYSTDTQYF
TRBJ2-7 TRBD1 TRBV4-1 CASSPSRQGPLSEQYF
TRBJ2-7 TRBD2 TRBV28 CASSLGGASGRAGEQYF
TRBJ2-1 NA TRBV30 CAWSKRDEQFF
TRBJ1-2 TRBD1 TRBV5-6 CASSLDWTGNYGYTF
TRBJ1-2 TRBD1 TRBV29-1 CSVEGTDNYGYTF
TRBJ2-3 TRBD2 TRBV11-3 CASSSGGVADTQYF
TRBJ1-1 NA TRBV6-6 CASSRTMNTEAFF
TRBJ2-1 NA TRBV11-2 CASSLDSREYNEQFF
TRBJ2-3 NA TRBV7-3 CASSLIPRGAGIADTQYF
TRBJ1-6 NA TRBV6-5 CASSTGPGPLHF
TRBJ2-5 NA TRBV5-1 CASSSGQQEETQYF
TRBJ2-7 NA TRBV6-2/TRBV6-3 CASSDGALSSYEQYF
TRBJ2-3 NA TRBV3-1/TRBV3-2 CASSQGPRTDTQYF
TRBJ1-5 TRBD1 TRBV6-5 CASGIQGALGQPQHF
TRBJ1-2 NA TRBV27 CASSSSLGDNYGYTF
TRBJ2-5 TRBD2 TRBV28 CASSSVTSGLMETQYF
TRBJ1-2 NA TRBV6-2/TRBV6-3 CASSYLDRLNYGYTF
TRBJ2-3 TRBD2 TRBV9 CASSVSGGISDTQYF
TRBJ1-2 TRBD1 TRBV6-6 CASRTGEYYGYTF
TRBJ1-1 NA TRBV20-1 CSARDKLEAFF
TRBJ1-3 TRBD1 TRBV3-1/TRBV3-2 CASSPRTGASGNTIYF
TRBJ2-3 TRBD2 TRBV4-1 CASSQDVSWLAGSTDTQYF
TRBJ2-1 TRBD2 TRBV2 CASSFGRGSYNEQFF
TRBJ2-5 NA TRBV5-1 CASSLRDPRETQYF
TRBJ2-5 TRBD2 TRBV27 CASTSLGREGQETQYF
TRBJ2-2 NA TRBV11-3 CASSFGGAGNTGELFF
TRBJ1-2 TRBD1 TRBV12-3/TRBV12-4 CASSLTGGTGYTF
TRBJ2-3 NA TRBV24-1 CATSDEYTDTQYF
TRBJ2-5 TRBD1 TRBV24-1 CATGTRDSSFAGETQYF
TRBJ1-1 NA TRBV19 CASSIRFKWGLTEAFF
TRBJ2-7 NA TRBV6-1 CASSEEDTSSYEQYF
TRBJ2-2 TRBD1 TRBV29-1 CSVRAGQGRTGELFF
TRBJ2-1 NA TRBV4-1 CASSLPQGRRAQEQFF
TRBJ1-2 NA TRBV28 CASSSPFGGVRAAGGYGYTF
TRBJ2-2 TRBD1 TRBV28 CATFRQGAPGELFF
TRBJ1-2 NA TRBV6-2/TRBV6-3 CASSSGGNYGYTF
TRBJ2-5 NA TRBV5-7 CASSPPGHIRTQYF
TRBJ2-3 NA TRBV27 CASSFRGLDTQYF